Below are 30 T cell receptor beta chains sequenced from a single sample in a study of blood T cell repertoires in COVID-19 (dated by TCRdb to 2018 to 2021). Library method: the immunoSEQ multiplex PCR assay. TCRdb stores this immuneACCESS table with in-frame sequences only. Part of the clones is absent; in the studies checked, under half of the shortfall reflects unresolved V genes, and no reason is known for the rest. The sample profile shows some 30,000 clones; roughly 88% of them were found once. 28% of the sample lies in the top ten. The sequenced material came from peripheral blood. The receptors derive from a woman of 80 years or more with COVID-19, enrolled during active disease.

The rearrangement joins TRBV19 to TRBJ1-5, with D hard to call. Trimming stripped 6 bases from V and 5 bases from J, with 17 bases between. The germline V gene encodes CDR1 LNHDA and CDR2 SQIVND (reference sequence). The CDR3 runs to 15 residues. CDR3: CASSRGPLGHQPQHF. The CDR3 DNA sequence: TGTGCCAGTAGCCGCGGACCACTAGGCCATCAGCCCCAGCATTTT.

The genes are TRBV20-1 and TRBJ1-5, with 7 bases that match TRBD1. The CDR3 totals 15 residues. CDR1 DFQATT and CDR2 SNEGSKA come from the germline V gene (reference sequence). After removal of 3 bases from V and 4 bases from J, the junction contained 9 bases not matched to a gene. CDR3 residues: CSASPGQLKNQPQHF. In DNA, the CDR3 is TGCAGTGCTAGTCCGGGACAGCTTAAAAATCAGCCCCAGCATTTT.

The CDR3: CASSVTPPGLLAGVQETQYF. The DNA for the CDR3 is TGTGCCAGCAGTGTGACGCCCCCCGGGTTACTAGCGGGGGTTCAAGAGACCCAGTACTTC. V and J are TRBV6-1 and TRBJ2-5; 11 bases match TRBD2. This CDR3 has 20 amino acids. J was trimmed by 2 bases and V by 4 bases; bases with no gene match: 18. CDR1 is MNHNS and CDR2 is SASEGT in the germline V gene.

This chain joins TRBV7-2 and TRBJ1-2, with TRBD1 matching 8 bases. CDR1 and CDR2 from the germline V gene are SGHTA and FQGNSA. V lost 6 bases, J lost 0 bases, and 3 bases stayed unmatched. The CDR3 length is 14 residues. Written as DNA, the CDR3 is TGTGCCAGCAGGCTGGACAGGGCTAACTATGGCTACACCTTC. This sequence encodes CASRLDRANYGYTF.

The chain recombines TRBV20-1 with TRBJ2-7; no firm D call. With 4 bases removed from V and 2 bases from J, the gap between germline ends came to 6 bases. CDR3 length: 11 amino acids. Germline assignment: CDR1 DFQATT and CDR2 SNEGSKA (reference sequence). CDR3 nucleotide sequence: TGCAGTGCTACTACAGCCTACGAGCAGTACTTC. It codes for CSATTAYEQYF.

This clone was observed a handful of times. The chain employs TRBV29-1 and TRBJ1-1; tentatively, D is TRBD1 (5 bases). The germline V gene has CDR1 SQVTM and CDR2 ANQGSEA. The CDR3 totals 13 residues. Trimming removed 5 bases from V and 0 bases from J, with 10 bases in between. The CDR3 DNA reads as TGCAGCGTTACCGACAGCCTGAACACTGAAGCTTTCTTT. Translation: CSVTDSLNTEAFF.

The CDR3: CASSPLKYGYTF. CDR3 DNA sequence: TGTGCCAGCAGCCCACTGAAGTATGGCTACACCTTC. The chain employs TRBV12-3 or TRBV12-4 and TRBJ1-2, with D unclear. The CDR3 is 12 residues long. V was clipped by 6 bases and J by 5 bases, with 10 bases between them.

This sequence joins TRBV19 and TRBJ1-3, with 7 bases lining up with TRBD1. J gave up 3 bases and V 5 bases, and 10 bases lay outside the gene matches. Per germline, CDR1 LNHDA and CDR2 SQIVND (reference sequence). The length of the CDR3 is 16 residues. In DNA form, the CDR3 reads TGTGCCAGTAGTTTCCCCCGGACAGGAGTTGGAAACACCATATATTTT. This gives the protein CASSFPRTGVGNTIYF. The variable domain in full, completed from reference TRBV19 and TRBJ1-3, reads DGGITQSPKYLFRKEGQNVTLSCEQNLNHDAMYWYRQDPGQGLRLIYYSQIVNDFQKGDIAEGYSVSREKKESFPLTVTSAQKNPTAFYLCASSFPRTGVGNTIYFGEGSWLTVV.

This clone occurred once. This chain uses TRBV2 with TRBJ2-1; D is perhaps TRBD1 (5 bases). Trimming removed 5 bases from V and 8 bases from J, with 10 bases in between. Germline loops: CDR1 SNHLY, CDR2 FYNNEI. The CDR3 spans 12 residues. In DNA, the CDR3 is TGTGCCAGCAGTCAGGGTGGCTATGAGCAGTTCTTC. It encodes CASSQGGYEQFF.

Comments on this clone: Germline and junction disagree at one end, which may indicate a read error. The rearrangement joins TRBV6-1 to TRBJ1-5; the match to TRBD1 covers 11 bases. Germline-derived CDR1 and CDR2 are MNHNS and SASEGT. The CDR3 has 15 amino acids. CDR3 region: CASSEGTGGYQPQHF. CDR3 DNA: TGTGCCAGCAGCGAAGGGACAGGGGGTTATCAGCCCCAGCATTTT.

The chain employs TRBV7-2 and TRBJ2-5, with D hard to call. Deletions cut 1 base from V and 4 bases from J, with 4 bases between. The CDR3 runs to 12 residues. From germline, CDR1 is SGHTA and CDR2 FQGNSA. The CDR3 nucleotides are TGTGCCAGCAGCTTAGACAGAGAGACCCAGTACTTC. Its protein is CASSLDRETQYF.

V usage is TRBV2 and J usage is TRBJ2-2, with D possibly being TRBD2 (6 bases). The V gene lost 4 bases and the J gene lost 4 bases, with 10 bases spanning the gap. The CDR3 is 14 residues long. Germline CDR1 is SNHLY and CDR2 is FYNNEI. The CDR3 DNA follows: TGTGCCAGCAGTGTGTTGGGGGGCACCGGGGAGCTGTTTTTT. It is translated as CASSVLGGTGELFF.

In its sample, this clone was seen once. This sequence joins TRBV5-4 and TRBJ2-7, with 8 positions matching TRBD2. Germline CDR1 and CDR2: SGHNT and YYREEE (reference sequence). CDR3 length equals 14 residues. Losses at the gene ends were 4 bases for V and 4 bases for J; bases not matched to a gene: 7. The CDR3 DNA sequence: TGTGCCAGCAGCCCCGGGGGGGCGGAATACGAGCAGTACTTC. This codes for CASSPGGAEYEQYF.

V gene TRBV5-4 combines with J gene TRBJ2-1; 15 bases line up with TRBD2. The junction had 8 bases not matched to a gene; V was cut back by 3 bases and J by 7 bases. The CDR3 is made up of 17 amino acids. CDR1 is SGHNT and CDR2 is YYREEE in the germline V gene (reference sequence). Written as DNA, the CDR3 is TGTGCCAGCAGCTCCGGGACTAGCGGGGGGCGAAGGAATGAGCAGTTCTTC. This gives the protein CASSSGTSGGRRNEQFF.

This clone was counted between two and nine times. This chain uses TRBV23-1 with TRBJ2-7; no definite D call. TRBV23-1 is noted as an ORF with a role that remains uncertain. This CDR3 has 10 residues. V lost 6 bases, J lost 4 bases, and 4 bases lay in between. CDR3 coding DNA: TGCGCCAGCAGCCATTACGAGCAGTACTTC. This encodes CASSHYEQYF.

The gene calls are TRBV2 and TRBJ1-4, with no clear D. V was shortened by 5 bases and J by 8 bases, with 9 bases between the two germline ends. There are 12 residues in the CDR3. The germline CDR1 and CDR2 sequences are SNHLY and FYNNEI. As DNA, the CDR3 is TGTGCCAGCAGTCAGCGGGTAGAAAAACTGTTTTTT. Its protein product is CASSQRVEKLFF. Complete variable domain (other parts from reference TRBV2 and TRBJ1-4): EPEVTQTPSHQVTQMGQEVILRCVPISNHLYFYWYRQILGQKVEFLVSFYNNEISEKSEIFDDQFSVERPDGSNFTLKIRSTKLEDSAMYFCASSQRVEKLFFGSGTQLSVL.

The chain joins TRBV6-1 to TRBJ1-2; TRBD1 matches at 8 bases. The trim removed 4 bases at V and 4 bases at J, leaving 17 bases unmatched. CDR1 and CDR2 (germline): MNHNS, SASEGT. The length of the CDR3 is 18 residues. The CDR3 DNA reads TGTGCCAGCAGTGGGACCAATATGGACAGGGTGGTATCCTATGGCTACACCTTC. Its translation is CASSGTNMDRVVSYGYTF.

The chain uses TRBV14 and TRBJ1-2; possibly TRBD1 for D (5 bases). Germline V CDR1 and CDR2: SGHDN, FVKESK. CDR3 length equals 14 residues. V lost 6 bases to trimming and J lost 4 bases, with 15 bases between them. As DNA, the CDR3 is TGTGCCAGCAGTCTAACCAGGGAGGTCTATGGCTACACCTTC. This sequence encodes CASSLTREVYGYTF.

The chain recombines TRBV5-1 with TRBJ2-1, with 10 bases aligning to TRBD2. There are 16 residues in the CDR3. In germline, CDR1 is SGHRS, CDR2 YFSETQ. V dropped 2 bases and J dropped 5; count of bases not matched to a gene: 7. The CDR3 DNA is TGCGCCAGCAGCTTCGGACAGCGGGGGGGAAACAATGAGCAGTTCTTC. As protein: CASSFGQRGGNNEQFF.

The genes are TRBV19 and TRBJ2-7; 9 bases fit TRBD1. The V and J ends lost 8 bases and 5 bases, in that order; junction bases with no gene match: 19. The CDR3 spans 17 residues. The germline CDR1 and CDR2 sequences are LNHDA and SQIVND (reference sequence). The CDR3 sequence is CASGHYPTGQGVNEQYF. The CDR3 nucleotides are TGTGCCAGTGGACACTATCCTACGGGACAGGGAGTAAACGAGCAGTACTTC.

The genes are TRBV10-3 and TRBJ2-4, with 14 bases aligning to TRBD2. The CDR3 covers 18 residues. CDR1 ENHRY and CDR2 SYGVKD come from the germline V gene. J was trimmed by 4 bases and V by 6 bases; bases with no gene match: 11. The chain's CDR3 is CAISERTSGGPVKNIQYF. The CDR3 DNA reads TGTGCCATCAGCGAACGGACTAGCGGGGGGCCCGTTAAAAACATTCAGTACTTC.

In DNA, the CDR3 is TGCGCCAGCAGCCCCGAGGGACAGGGGGGCGTAAAACTGTTTTTT. The encoded protein is CASSPEGQGGVKLFF. The rearrangement joins TRBV5-1 to TRBJ1-4; 11 bases match TRBD1. The CDR3 length is 15 residues. Germline values: CDR1 SGHRS, CDR2 YFSETQ. V dropped 4 bases and J dropped 10; count of bases not matched to a gene: 9. The complete variable domain, with remaining parts taken from reference TRBV5-1 and TRBJ1-4, reads KAGVTQTPRYLIKTRGQQVTLSCSPISGHRSVSWYQQTPGQGLQFLFEYFSETQRNKGNFPGRFSGRQFSNSRSEMNVSTLELGDSALYLCASSPEGQGGVKLFFGSGTQLSVL.

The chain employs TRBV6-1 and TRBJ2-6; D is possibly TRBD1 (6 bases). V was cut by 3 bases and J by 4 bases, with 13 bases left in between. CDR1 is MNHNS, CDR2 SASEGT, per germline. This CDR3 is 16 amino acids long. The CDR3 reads CASSEPTGHGANVLTF. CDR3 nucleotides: TGTGCCAGCAGTGAGCCCACAGGGCACGGGGCCAACGTCCTGACTTTC.

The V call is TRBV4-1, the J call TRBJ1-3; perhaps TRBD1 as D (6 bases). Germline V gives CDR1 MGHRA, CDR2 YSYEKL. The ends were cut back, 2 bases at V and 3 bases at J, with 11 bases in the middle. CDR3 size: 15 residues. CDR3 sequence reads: CASSQNAGVGNTIYF. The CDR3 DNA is TGCGCCAGCAGCCAAAACGCAGGGGTTGGAAACACCATATATTTT.

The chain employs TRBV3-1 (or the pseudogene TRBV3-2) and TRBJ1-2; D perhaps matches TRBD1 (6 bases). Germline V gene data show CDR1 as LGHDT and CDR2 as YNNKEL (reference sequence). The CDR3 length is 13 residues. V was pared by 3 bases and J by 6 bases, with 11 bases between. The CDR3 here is CASSHQDRNGYTF. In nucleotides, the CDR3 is TGTGCCAGCAGCCATCAGGACAGAAATGGCTACACCTTC.

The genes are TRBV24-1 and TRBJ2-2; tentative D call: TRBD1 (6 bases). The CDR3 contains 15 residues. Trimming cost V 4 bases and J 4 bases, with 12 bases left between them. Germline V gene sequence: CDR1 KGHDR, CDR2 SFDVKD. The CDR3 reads CATSDGTKGTGELFF. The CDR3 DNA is TGTGCCACCAGTGACGGGACAAAAGGCACCGGGGAGCTGTTTTTT.

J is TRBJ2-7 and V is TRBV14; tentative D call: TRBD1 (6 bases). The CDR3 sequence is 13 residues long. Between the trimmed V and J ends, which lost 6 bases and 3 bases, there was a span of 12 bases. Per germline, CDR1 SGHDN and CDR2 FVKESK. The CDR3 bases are TGTGCCAGCAGTCACAGGGTTAGCTACGAGCAGTACTTC. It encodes CASSHRVSYEQYF.

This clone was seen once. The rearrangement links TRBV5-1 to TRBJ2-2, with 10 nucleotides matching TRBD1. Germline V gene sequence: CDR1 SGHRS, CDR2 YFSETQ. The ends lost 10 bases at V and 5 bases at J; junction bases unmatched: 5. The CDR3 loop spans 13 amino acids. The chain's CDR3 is CASRQGATGELFF. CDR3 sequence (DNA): TGCGCCTCGCGACAGGGGGCTACCGGGGAGCTGTTTTTT.

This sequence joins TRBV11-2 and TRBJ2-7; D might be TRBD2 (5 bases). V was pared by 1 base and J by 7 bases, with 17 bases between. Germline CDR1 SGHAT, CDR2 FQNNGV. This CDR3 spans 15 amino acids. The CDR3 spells CASSLVTGVPLEQYF. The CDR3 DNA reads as TGTGCCAGCAGCTTAGTCACCGGGGTTCCCTTGGAGCAGTACTTC.

CDR3 in amino acids: CASSLSGLDNEQFF. Here the CDR3 DNA reads TGCGCCAGCAGCTTGTCGGGTTTGGACAATGAGCAGTTCTTC. The V gene is TRBV5-1, the J gene TRBJ2-1; no clear D. V lost 1 base to trimming and J lost 5 bases, with 10 bases between them. The CDR3 is 14 amino acids. Germline values: CDR1 SGHRS, CDR2 YFSETQ.